The 19 T cell receptor beta chains in this list originate from one sample, sequenced in a study of cytomegalovirus exposure and HLA in healthy donors. TCRdb's table, derived via immunoSEQ multiplex PCR, lists solely in-frame clones and lacks some. The sample yields 70,000 or so clones, around 94% seen once. The sample taken for sequencing was PBMCs. The receptors stem from a woman aged 18-29 years in good health and CMV-seropositive.

The chain joins TRBV7-3 to TRBJ2-1; 11 bases are shared with TRBD2. V was clipped by 4 bases and J by 3 bases; unmatched bases: 5. This CDR3 has 16 residues. The germline V gene has CDR1 SGHTA and CDR2 FQGTGA. CDR3: CASSSTGTSGYNEQFF. The CDR3 DNA is TGTGCCAGCAGCTCGACCGGGACTAGCGGCTACAATGAGCAGTTCTTC.

This chain uses TRBV6-1 with TRBJ2-5; 9 bases line up with TRBD1. V lost 6 bases and J lost 6; bases outside the gene matches: 8. The CDR3 sequence is 14 residues long. Germline CDR1 MNHNS, CDR2 SASEGT. The CDR3 bases are TGTGCCAGCAGAACCGGGACAGGGACGAAGACCCAGTACTTC. Residues: CASRTGTGTKTQYF.

V and J are TRBV13 and TRBJ2-3, with TRBD2 matching over 9 bases. This CDR3 is 15 amino acids long. V was pared by 8 bases and J by 0 bases, with 6 bases of the junction left unmatched. CDR1 is PRHDT and CDR2 is FYEKMQ in the germline V gene (reference sequence). This chain's CDR3 is CASVIAGASTDTQYF. CDR3 sequence (DNA): TGTGCCAGCGTAATAGCGGGGGCTAGCACAGATACGCAGTATTTT.

The CDR3 loop reads CASSLEAPTEQYF. CDR3 in DNA: TGTGCCAGCAGCTTGGAGGCGCCTACCGAGCAGTACTTC. The chain recombines TRBV4-2 with TRBJ2-7; D might be TRBD2 (5 bases). Trimming took off 5 bases at V and 6 bases at J, with 14 bases between the two ends. The CDR3 consists of 13 residues. The germline V gene has CDR1 LGHNA and CDR2 YNFKEQ.

The chain recombines TRBV27 with TRBJ1-6; D may be TRBD1 (5 bases). V lost 3 bases and J 5 bases, leaving 8 bases between the germline ends. The CDR3 sequence is 14 residues long. Germline values: CDR1 MNHEY, CDR2 SMNVEV (reference sequence). Here the CDR3 DNA reads TGTGCCAGCAGTTTCGACAGAGATAATTCACCCCTCCACTTT. It codes for CASSFDRDNSPLHF.

This rearrangement joins TRBV7-9 to TRBJ2-1; a weak D match, TRBD2 (6 bases). Germline CDR1 and CDR2: SEHNR and FQNEAQ (reference sequence). V was trimmed by 5 bases and J by 6 bases, leaving 11 bases between them. The CDR3 spans 13 residues. This CDR3 reads CASSQGTSNEQFF. The CDR3 DNA reads TGTGCCAGCAGCCAAGGGACTTCCAATGAGCAGTTCTTC.

V gene TRBV10-3 combines with J gene TRBJ2-3, with 8 bases fitting TRBD1. V was pared by 7 bases and J by 0 bases, with 6 bases of the junction left unmatched. This CDR3 has 15 residues. CDR1 is ENHRY, CDR2 SYGVKD, per germline. CDR3 sequence: CAITQTGASTDTQYF. The CDR3 nucleotides are TGTGCCATCACTCAGACAGGGGCTAGCACAGATACGCAGTATTTT.

This clone was counted once. The chain joins TRBV6-4 to TRBJ2-3; D perhaps matches TRBD2 (6 bases). The V end was cut by 3 bases, the J end by 1 base, with 11 bases between. This CDR3 is 15 amino acids long. Germline assignment: CDR1 MRHNA and CDR2 SNTAGT. CDR3 protein: CASSEGPSGTDTQYF. The DNA of the CDR3 is TGTGCCAGCAGTGAGGGTCCTAGCGGCACAGATACGCAGTATTTT.

The chain is built from TRBV21-1 and TRBJ1-4; the table's TRBD1 call for D was not verified on the DNA. TRBV21-1 is a listed pseudogene. CDR3 length: 12 amino acids. The CDR3 protein is CASSIPQGKLFF. The CDR3 DNA sequence: TGTGCCAGCAGCATCCCCCAGGGGAAACTGTTTTTT.

The chain combines TRBV19 with TRBJ1-1; 7 bases are a match to TRBD1. Germline CDR1 is LNHDA and CDR2 is SQIVND (reference sequence). The CDR3 has 14 residues. The junction had 8 bases not matched to a gene; V was cut back by 7 bases and J by 3 bases. Written as DNA, the CDR3 is TGTGCCAGTACCCCAGGGGGTATGCACACTGAAGCTTTCTTT. Translation: CASTPGGMHTEAFF.

This rearrangement joins TRBV14 to TRBJ2-7, with TRBD1 matching over 8 bases. The length of the CDR3 is 14 residues. J was trimmed by 1 base and V by 6 bases; bases with no gene match: 5. Germline-derived CDR1 and CDR2 are SGHDN and FVKESK. CDR3 nucleotides: TGTGCCAGCAGGCTGACAGGGGCATCCTACGAGCAGTACTTC. It codes for CASRLTGASYEQYF.

Concerning this clone: The junction does not match germline at one end; this may be a read error. This chain links TRBV7-7 with TRBJ2-1; TRBD2 aligns across 11 bases. The CDR3 loop spans 14 amino acids. In germline, CDR1 is SSHAT, CDR2 FNYEAQ (reference sequence). The CDR3 loop reads CASSLLAGANEQFF. In DNA form, the CDR3 reads TGTGCTAGCAGCTTACTAGCGGGAGCGAATGAGCAGTTCTTC.

This clone was observed a single time. The CDR3 DNA follows: TGTGCCAGCAGTGTTGCGGCATTAGTTAATCAGCCCCAGCATTTT. This gives the protein CASSVAALVNQPQHF. The chain links TRBV27 to TRBJ1-5; D unresolved. V was shortened by 5 bases and J by 4 bases, with 15 bases between the two germline ends. This CDR3 is 15 amino acids long. The germline V gene has CDR1 MNHEY and CDR2 SMNVEV (reference sequence).

The chain joins TRBV5-6 to TRBJ1-1; 9 nucleotides align to TRBD1. This CDR3 comprises 15 residues. Germline lookup yields CDR1 SGHDT and CDR2 YYEEEE. V shed 4 bases and J 6 bases; nucleotides not matched to a gene: 10. The CDR3 bases are TGTGCCAGCAGCCCGTGGGACAGGGAACACTCTGAAGCTTTCTTT. This encodes CASSPWDREHSEAFF.

This sequence joins TRBV19 and TRBJ2-3; 9 bases are a match to TRBD1. Germline V lookup: CDR1 LNHDA, CDR2 SQIVND (reference sequence). CDR3 size: 13 residues. The V and J ends lost 8 bases and 5 bases, in that order; junction bases with no gene match: 5. CDR3 protein: CASGTGLIDTQYF. CDR3 nucleotide sequence: TGTGCCAGTGGGACAGGGTTAATAGATACGCAGTATTTT.

This sequence joins TRBV19 and TRBJ2-1; TRBD2 might be the D (6 bases). The CDR3 is 13 residues long. Germline CDR1 is LNHDA and CDR2 is SQIVND (reference sequence). The ends were cut back, 3 bases at V and 3 bases at J, with 6 bases in the middle. CDR3 in DNA: TGTGCCAGTAGTATGGACTACTACAATGAGCAGTTCTTC. This gives the protein CASSMDYYNEQFF.

V usage is TRBV9 and J usage is TRBJ2-5; D is perhaps TRBD1 (5 bases). The germline CDR1 and CDR2 sequences are SGDLS and YYNGEE. This CDR3 is 14 amino acids long. V was clipped by 4 bases and J by 7 bases, with 17 bases between them. CDR3 protein: CASSPAPRAGTQYF. DNA for the CDR3: TGTGCCAGCAGCCCAGCCCCCAGGGCAGGGACCCAGTACTTC.

The chain joins TRBV10-3 to TRBJ2-3; 12 bases agree with TRBD2. V gave up 2 bases and J gave up 2 bases; unmatched junction bases: 8. CDR1 and CDR2 from the germline V gene are ENHRY and SYGVKD. This CDR3 is 18 amino acids long. In nucleotides, the CDR3 is TGTGCCATCAGTGAGGGCCCCGGACTAGCGGGGCCCACAGATACGCAGTATTTT. It yields the protein CAISEGPGLAGPTDTQYF.

This chain joins TRBV6-5 and TRBJ2-7, with TRBD1 matching over 10 bases. Germline V gene lookup returns CDR1 MNHEY and CDR2 SVGAGI. The CDR3 consists of 15 residues. With 5 bases clipped from V and 7 bases from J, the junction kept 11 bases outside the gene matches. CDR3 region: CASSLDRGRFLEQYF. DNA of the CDR3: TGTGCCAGCAGTCTCGACAGGGGGCGCTTCCTTGAGCAGTACTTC.